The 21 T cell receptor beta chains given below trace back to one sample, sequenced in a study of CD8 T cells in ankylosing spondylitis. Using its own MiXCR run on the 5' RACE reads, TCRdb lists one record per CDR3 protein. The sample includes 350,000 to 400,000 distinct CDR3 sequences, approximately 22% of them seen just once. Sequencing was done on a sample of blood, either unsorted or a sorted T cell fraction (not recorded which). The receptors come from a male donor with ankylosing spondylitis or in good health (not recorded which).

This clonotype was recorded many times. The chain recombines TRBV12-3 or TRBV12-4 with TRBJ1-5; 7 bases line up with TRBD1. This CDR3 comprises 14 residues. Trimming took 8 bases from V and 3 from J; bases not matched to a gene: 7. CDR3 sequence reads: CASDPGQSNQPQHF. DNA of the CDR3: TGTGCCAGCGACCCGGGACAGTCCAATCAGCCCCAGCATTTT.

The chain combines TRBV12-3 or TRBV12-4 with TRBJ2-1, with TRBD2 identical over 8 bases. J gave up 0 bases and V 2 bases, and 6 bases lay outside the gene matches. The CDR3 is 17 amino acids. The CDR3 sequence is CASSLTKRGSSYNEQFF. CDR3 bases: TGTGCCAGCAGTTTAACGAAGCGGGGGAGCTCCTACAATGAGCAGTTCTTC.

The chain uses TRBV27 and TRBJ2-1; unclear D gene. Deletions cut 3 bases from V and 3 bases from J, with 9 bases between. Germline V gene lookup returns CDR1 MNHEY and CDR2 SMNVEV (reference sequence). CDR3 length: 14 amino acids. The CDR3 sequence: CASSFLLNYNEQFF. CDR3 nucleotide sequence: TGTGCCAGCAGTTTTCTACTAAACTACAATGAGCAGTTCTTC.

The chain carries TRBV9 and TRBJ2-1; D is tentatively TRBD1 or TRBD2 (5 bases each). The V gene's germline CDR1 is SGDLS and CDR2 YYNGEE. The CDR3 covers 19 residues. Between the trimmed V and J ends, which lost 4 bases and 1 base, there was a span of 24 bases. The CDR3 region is CASSLRDGTLVMSYNEQFF. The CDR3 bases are TGTGCCAGCAGCCTGAGGGACGGGACCTTAGTGATGTCCTACAATGAGCAGTTCTTC.

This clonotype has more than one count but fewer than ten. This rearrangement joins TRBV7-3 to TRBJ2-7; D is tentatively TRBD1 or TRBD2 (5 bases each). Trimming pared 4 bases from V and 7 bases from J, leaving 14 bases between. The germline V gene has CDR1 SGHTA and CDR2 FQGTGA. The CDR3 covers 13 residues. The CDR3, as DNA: TGTGCCAGCAGCTCGGGACCGGAAGGGGAGCAGTACTTC. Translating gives CASSSGPEGEQYF.

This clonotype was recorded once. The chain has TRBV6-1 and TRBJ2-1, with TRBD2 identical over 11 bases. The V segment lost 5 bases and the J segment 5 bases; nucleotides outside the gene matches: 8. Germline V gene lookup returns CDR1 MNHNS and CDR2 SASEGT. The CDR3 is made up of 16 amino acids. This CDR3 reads CASSNLLTSGNNEQFF. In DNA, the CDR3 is TGTGCCAGCAGTAACCTCTTGACTAGCGGGAACAATGAGCAGTTCTTC.

In nucleotides, the CDR3 is TGTGCCAGCAAAGGCCCAACAGGGAACACCGGGGAGCTGTTTTTT. Its protein is CASKGPTGNTGELFF. The V call is TRBV9, the J call TRBJ2-2, with D possibly being TRBD1 (5 bases). From germline, CDR1 is SGDLS and CDR2 YYNGEE. The V end lost 6 bases, the J end lost 1 base, and 13 bases lay between the germline ends. The CDR3 totals 15 residues.

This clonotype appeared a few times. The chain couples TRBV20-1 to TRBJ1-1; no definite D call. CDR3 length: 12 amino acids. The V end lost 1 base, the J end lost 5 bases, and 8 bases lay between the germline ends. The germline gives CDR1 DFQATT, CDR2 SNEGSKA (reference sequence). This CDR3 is CSARVLGTEAFF. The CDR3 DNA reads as TGCAGTGCTAGAGTCCTCGGAACTGAAGCTTTCTTT.

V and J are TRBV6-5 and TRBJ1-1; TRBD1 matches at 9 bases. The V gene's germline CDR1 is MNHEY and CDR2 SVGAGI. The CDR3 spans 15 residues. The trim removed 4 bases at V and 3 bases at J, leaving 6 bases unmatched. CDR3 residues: CASSWTGAPDTEAFF. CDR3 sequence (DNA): TGTGCCAGCAGTTGGACAGGGGCCCCTGACACTGAAGCTTTCTTT.

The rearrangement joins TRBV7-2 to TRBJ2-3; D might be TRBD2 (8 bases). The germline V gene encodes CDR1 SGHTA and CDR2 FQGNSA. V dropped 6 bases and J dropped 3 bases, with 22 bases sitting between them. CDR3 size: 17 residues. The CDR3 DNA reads TGTGCCAGCAGTCTCAGGGGGGCGGGGGGCTTAACAGATACGCAGTATTTT. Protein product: CASSLRGAGGLTDTQYF. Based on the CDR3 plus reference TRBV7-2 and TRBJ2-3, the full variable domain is GAGVSQSPSNKVTEKGKDVELRCDPISGHTALYWYRQSLGQGLEFLIYFQGNSAPDKSGLPSDRFSAERTGGSVSTLTIQRTQQEDSAVYLCASSLRGAGGLTDTQYFGPGTRLTVL.

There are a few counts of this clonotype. The CDR3 here is CASSLRPIGGGETQYF. The CDR3, as DNA: TGTGCCAGCAGCTTAAGACCCATTGGGGGGGGAGAGACCCAGTACTTC. The chain joins TRBV7-3 to TRBJ2-5; 7 bases fit TRBD2. The CDR3 is 16 amino acids. V lost 1 base to trimming and J lost 4 bases; unmatched junction nucleotides: 9. Germline V gene data show CDR1 as SGHTA and CDR2 as FQGTGA. Full variable domain (rest looked up from reference TRBV7-3 and TRBJ2-5): GAGVSQTPSNKVTEKGKYVELRCDPISGHTALYWYRQSLGQGPEFLIYFQGTGAADDSGLPNDRFFAVRPEGSVSTLKIQRTERGDSAVYLCASSLRPIGGGETQYFGPGTRLLVL.

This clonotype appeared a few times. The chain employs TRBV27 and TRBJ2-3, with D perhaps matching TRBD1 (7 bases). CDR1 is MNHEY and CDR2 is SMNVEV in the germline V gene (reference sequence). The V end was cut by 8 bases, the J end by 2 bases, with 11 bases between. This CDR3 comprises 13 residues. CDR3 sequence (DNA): TGTGCCAGCCAGGGGGGTTTCACAGATACGCAGTATTTT. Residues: CASQGGFTDTQYF.

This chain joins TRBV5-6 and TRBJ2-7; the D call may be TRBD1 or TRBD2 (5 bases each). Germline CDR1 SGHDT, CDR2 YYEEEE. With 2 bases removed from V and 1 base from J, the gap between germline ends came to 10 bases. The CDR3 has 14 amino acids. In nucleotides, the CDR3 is TGTGCCAGCAGCTTTACGGGGCTTTCCTACGAGCAGTACTTC. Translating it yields CASSFTGLSYEQYF.

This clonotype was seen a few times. The CDR3 nucleotides are TGTGCCAGCGTAATGAGCTTCTGGGCCTCCTCCTACAATGAGCAGTTCTTC. Translation: CASVMSFWASSYNEQFF. The chain employs TRBV12-3 or TRBV12-4 and TRBJ2-1, with unresolved D. Trimming removed 8 bases from V and 0 bases from J, with 20 bases in between. This CDR3 is 17 amino acids long.

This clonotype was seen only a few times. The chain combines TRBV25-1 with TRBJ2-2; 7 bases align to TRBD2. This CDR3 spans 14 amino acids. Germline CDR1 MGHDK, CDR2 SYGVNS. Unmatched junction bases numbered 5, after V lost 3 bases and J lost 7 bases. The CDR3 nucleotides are TGTGCCAGCAGTGACCCTGGGGGGGTCGGGGAGCTGTTTTTT. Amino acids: CASSDPGGVGELFF.

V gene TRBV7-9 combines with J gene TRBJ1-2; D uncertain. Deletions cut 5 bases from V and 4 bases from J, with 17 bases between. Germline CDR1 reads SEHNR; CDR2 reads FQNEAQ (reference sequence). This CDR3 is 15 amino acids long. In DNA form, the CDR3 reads TGTGCCAGCAGCCCATCGGCAGGACTACTCTATGGCTACACCTTC. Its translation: CASSPSAGLLYGYTF.

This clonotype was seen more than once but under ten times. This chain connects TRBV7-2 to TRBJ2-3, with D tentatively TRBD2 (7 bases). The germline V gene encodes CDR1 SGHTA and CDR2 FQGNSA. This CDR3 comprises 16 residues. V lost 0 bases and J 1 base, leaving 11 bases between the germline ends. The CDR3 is CASSLAWGGGTDTQYF. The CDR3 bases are TGTGCCAGCAGCTTAGCGTGGGGGGGCGGCACAGATACGCAGTATTTT.

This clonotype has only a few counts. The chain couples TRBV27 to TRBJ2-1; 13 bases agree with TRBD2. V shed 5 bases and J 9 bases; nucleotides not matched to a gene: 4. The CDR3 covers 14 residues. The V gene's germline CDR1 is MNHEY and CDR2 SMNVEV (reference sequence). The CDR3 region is CASSTSGGAIEQFF. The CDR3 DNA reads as TGTGCCAGCAGTACTAGCGGGGGGGCCATTGAGCAGTTCTTC.

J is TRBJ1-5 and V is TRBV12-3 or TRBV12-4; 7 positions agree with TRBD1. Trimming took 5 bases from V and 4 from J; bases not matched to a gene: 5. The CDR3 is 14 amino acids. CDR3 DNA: TGTGCCAGCAGTCCCGGGACAGATAATCAGCCCCAGCATTTT. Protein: CASSPGTDNQPQHF.

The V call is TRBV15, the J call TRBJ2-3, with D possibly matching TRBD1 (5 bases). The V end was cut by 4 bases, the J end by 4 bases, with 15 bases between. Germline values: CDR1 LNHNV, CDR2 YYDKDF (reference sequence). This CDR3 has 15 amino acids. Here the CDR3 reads CATSTKGQGSDTQYF. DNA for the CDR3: TGTGCCACCAGCACCAAGGGCCAGGGATCAGATACGCAGTATTTT.

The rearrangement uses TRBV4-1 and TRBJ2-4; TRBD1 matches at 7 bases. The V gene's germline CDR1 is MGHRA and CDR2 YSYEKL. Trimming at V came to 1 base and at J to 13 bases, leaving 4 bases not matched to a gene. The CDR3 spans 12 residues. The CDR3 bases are TGCGCCAGCAGCCAAGTAGAGGGACAGCAGTACTTC. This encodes CASSQVEGQQYF.